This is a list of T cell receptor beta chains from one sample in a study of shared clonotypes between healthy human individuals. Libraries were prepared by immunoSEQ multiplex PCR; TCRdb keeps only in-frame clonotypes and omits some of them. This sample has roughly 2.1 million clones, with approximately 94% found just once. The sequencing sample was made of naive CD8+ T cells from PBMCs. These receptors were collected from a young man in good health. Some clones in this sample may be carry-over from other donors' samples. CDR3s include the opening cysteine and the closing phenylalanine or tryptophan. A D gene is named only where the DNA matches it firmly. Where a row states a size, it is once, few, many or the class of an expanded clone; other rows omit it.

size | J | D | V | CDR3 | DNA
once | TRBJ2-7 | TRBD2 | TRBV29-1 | CSVAAAGGPGYEQYF | TGCAGCGTTGCGGCGGCGGGAGGCCCCGGCTACGAGCAGTACTTC
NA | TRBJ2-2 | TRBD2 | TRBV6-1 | CASSGVAGNTGELFF | TGTGCCAGCAGTGGGGTAGCGGGAAACACCGGGGAGCTGTTTTTT
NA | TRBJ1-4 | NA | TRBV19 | CASSPHTGRIEKLFF | TGTGCCAGTAGTCCTCATACAGGAAGGATCGAAAAACTGTTTTTT
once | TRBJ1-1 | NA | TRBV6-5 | CASSSQGWTEAFF | TGTGCCAGCAGTTCACAGGGTTGGACTGAAGCTTTCTTT
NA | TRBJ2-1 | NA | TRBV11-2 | CASSDPYNEQFF | TGTGCCAGCAGCGACCCATACAATGAGCAGTTCTTC
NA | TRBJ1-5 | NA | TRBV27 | CASSFRYRVANQPQHF | TGTGCCAGCAGTTTTAGGTACAGGGTAGCGAATCAGCCCCAGCATTTT
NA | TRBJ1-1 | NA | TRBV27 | CASSLFPGTEAFF | TGTGCCAGCAGTTTGTTCCCGGGCACTGAAGCTTTCTTT
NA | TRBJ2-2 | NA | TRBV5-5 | CASSQGITGELFF | TGTGCCAGCAGCCAAGGGATAACCGGGGAGCTGTTTTTT
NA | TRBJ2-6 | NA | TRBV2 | CASSEALEGLSGANVLTF | TGTGCCAGCAGTGAAGCGTTGGAGGGGCTCTCTGGGGCCAACGTCCTGACTTTC
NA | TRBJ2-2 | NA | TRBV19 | CASSWWEAPGELFF | TGTGCCAGTAGTTGGTGGGAGGCCCCCGGGGAGCTGTTTTTT
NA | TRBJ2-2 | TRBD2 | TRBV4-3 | CASSQDPWTSGSEETGELFF | TGCGCCAGCAGCCAAGATCCCTGGACTAGCGGGAGCGAGGAGACCGGGGAGCTGTTTTTT
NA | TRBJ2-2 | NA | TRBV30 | CACTQPGLPFANTGELFF | TGTGCCTGTACCCAACCGGGACTCCCGTTCGCGAACACCGGGGAGCTGTTTTTT
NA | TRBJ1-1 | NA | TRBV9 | CASSVGGRNTEAFF | TGTGCCAGCAGCGTAGGGGGGCGGAACACTGAAGCTTTCTTT
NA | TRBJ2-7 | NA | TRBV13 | CASSVPGFHNEQYF | TGTGCCAGCAGCGTCCCGGGATTCCACAACGAGCAGTACTTC
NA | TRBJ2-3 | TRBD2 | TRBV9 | CASSVASGPATDTQYF | TGTGCCAGCAGCGTAGCTAGCGGGCCTGCCACAGATACGCAGTATTTT
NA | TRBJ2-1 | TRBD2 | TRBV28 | CAIDRASGRSWSYNEQFF | TGTGCCATCGACCGGGCTAGCGGGAGGTCTTGGTCCTACAATGAGCAGTTCTTC
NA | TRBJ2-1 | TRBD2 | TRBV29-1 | CSVESVAGSSYNEQFF | TGCAGCGTTGAGTCGGTAGCGGGGAGCTCCTACAATGAGCAGTTCTTC
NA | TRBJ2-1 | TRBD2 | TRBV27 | CASTSGRVPGNEQFF | TGTGCCAGCACGAGCGGGAGGGTCCCGGGGAATGAGCAGTTCTTC
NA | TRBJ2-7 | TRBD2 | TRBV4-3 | CASSQVREAPYEQYF | TGCGCCAGCAGCCAAGTTCGGGAGGCCCCCTACGAGCAGTACTTC
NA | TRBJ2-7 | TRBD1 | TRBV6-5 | CASSFRVGGNEQYF | TGTGCCAGCAGTTTCCGGGTAGGGGGCAACGAGCAGTACTTC
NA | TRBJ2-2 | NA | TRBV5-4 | CALGPDTGELFF | TGTGCCCTCGGTCCTGATACCGGGGAGCTGTTTTTT
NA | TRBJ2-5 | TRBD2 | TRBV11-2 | CASSNRLAERETQYF | TGTGCCAGCAGCAACCGCCTAGCGGAAAGAGAGACCCAGTACTTC
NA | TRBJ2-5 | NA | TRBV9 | CASSADPKETQYF | TGTGCCAGCAGCGCCGACCCGAAAGAGACCCAGTACTTC
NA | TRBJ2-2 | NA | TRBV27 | CASSSSNTGELFF | TGTGCCAGCAGTTCCTCGAACACCGGGGAGCTGTTTTTT
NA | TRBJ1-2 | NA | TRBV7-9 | CASSLPGSNYGYTF | TGTGCCAGCAGCCTACCCGGTTCTAACTATGGCTACACCTTC
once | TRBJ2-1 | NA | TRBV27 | CASTWRDSYNEQFF | TGTGCCAGCACCTGGAGGGACTCCTACAATGAGCAGTTCTTC
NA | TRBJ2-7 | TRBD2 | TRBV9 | CASSVGGSSYEQYF | TGTGCCAGCAGCGTCGGCGGGAGCTCCTACGAGCAGTACTTC
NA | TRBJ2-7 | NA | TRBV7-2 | CASSLPGQLYEQYF | TGTGCCAGCAGCTTACCCGGACAGCTCTACGAGCAGTACTTC
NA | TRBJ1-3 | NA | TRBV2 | CARTDSSGNTIYF | TGTGCCAGAACGGACAGCTCTGGAAACACCATATATTTT
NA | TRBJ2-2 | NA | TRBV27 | CASSFLTVDLLNTGELFF | TGTGCCAGCAGTTTTTTGACAGTCGACCTCCTGAACACCGGGGAGCTGTTTTTT
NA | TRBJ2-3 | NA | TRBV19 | CASSIDPSYTDTQYF | TGTGCCAGTAGTATAGATCCCAGTTACACAGATACGCAGTATTTT
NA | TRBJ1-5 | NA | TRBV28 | CASSLLIQEFRRNQPQHF | TGTGCCAGCAGTTTATTAATACAGGAGTTCCGGAGGAATCAGCCCCAGCATTTT
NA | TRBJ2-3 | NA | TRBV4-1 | CASSQAVRGSDTQYF | TGCGCCAGCAGCCAAGCTGTCAGGGGATCAGATACGCAGTATTTT
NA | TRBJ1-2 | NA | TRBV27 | CASSLREEGGYTF | TGTGCCAGCAGTTTGAGGGAGGAGGGTGGCTACACCTTC
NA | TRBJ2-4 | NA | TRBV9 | CASSVDGGTAKNIQYF | TGTGCCAGCAGCGTAGACGGCGGGACAGCCAAAAACATTCAGTACTTC
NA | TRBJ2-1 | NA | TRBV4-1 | CASQSSYNEQFF | TGCGCCAGTCAGAGCTCCTACAATGAGCAGTTCTTC
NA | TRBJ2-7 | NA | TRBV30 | CAWSGSWGSYEQYF | TGTGCCTGGAGTGGAAGCTGGGGCAGCTACGAGCAGTACTTC
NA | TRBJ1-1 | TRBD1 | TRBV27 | CASSLAPTGYTEAFF | TGTGCCAGCAGTTTAGCCCCGACAGGGTACACTGAAGCTTTCTTT
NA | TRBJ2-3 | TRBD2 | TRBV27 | CASSLGGGVDTQYF | TGTGCCAGCAGTCTAGGCGGGGGTGTAGATACGCAGTATTTT
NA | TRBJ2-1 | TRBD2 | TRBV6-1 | CASSAYPPGLVIDEQFF | TGTGCCAGCAGTGCCTACCCTCCGGGACTAGTTATCGATGAGCAGTTCTTC
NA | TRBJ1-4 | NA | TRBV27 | CASSLRAANEKLFF | TGTGCCAGCAGCCTTAGGGCTGCTAATGAAAAACTGTTTTTT
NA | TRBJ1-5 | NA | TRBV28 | CASTGVDSNQPQHF | TGTGCCAGCACCGGGGTAGACAGCAATCAGCCCCAGCATTTT
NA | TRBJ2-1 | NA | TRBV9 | CASSPERRPTDNEQFF | TGTGCCAGCAGCCCCGAGAGGCGACCCACAGACAATGAGCAGTTCTTC
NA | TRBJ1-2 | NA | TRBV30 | CAWSGPEQRGRGGYTF | TGTGCCTGGAGTGGCCCCGAACAGCGAGGAAGGGGTGGCTACACCTTC
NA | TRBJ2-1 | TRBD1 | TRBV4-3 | CASSQVEGASYNEQFF | TGCGCCAGCAGCCAAGTAGAGGGGGCTTCCTACAATGAGCAGTTCTTC
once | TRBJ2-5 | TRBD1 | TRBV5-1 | CASSATGDWLETQYF | TGCGCCAGCAGCGCGACAGGGGACTGGCTTGAGACCCAGTACTTC
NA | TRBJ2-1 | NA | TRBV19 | CASSPNSYNEQFF | TGTGCCAGTAGTCCCAACTCCTACAATGAGCAGTTCTTC
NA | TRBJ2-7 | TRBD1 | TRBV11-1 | CASSPTGGDSYEQYF | TGTGCCAGCAGCCCTACAGGGGGCGATAGCTACGAGCAGTACTTC
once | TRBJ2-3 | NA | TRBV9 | CASSVAANSGDTQYF | TGTGCCAGCAGCGTAGCCGCAAACAGCGGAGATACGCAGTATTTT
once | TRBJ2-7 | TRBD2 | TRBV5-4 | CASSSSGTPLSYEQYF | TGTGCCAGCAGCTCCAGCGGGACTCCACTGTCCTACGAGCAGTACTTC
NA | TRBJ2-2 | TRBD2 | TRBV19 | CASISLQRGTGELFF | TGTGCCAGTATCTCCCTCCAGCGGGGGACCGGGGAGCTGTTTTTT
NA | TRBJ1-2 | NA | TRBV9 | CASSDGPSGSHTF | TGTGCCAGCAGCGACGGACCCTCGGGGTCCCACACCTTC
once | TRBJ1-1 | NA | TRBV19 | CASSPPRVNTEAFF | TGTGCCAGTAGTCCCCCGAGGGTCAACACTGAAGCTTTCTTT
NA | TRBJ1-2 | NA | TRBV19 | CASLSRGSNGYTF | TGTGCCAGTCTCTCTCGGGGATCTAATGGCTACACCTTC
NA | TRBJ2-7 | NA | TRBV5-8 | CASSPLTYEQYF | TGTGCCAGCAGCCCTCTAACCTACGAGCAGTACTTC
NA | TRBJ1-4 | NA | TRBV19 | CASSTPVMVGASEELFF | TGTGCCAGTAGTACCCCCGTGATGGTTGGGGCTTCGGAGGAACTGTTTTTT
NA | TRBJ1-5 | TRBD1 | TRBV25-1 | CASREPGTDSTNQPQHF | TGTGCCAGCAGAGAGCCCGGGACAGATTCCACCAATCAGCCCCAGCATTTT